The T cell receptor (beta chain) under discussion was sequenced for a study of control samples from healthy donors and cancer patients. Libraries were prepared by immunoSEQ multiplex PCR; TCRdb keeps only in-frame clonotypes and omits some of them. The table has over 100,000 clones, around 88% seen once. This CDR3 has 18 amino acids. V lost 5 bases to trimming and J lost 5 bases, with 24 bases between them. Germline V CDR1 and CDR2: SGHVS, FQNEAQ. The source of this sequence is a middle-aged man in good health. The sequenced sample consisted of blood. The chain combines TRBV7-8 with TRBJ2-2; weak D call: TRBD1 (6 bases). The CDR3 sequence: CASSARDNRVRGTGELFF. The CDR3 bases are TGTGCCAGCAGCGCCCGGGACAACCGTGTCAGGGGTACCGGGGAGCTGTTTTTT.